This T cell receptor (beta chain) was recorded in a study of blood T cell repertoires in COVID-19. Participant ages covered roughly 18 to 89 years across approximately 25 US areas. Membership in each cohort depended on participant-reported clinical history. Germline V lookup: CDR1 SGHDT, CDR2 YYEEEE. There are 13 residues in the CDR3. Trimming cost V 4 bases and J 6 bases, with 11 bases left between them. Clones were sequenced by immunoSEQ multiplex PCR, and TCRdb holds only the in-frame ones, with some missing. Of nearly 250,000 clones in the sample, 70% to 90% were seen once. The sequenced sample consisted of PBMCs or T cells enriched from blood (not recorded which). The rearrangement uses TRBV5-6 and TRBJ1-5, with D maybe TRBD1 (5 bases). This TCR derives from a man aged 50 to 60 who had been exposed to COVID-19. The CDR3 DNA follows: TGTGCCAGCAGCGTGGGGCGGGGTCAGCCCCAGCATTTT. Amino acid sequence: CASSVGRGQPQHF.